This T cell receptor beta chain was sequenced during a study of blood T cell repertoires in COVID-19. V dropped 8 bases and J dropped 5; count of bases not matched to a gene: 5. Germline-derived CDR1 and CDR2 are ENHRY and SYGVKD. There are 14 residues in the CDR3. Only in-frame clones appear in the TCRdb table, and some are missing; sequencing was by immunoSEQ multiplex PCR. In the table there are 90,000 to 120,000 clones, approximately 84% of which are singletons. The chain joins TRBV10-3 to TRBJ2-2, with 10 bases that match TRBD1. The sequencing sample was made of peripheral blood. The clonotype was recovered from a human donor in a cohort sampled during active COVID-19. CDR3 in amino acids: CAIAGTGDTGELFF. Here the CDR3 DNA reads TGTGCCATCGCAGGGACAGGGGATACCGGGGAGCTGTTTTTT.